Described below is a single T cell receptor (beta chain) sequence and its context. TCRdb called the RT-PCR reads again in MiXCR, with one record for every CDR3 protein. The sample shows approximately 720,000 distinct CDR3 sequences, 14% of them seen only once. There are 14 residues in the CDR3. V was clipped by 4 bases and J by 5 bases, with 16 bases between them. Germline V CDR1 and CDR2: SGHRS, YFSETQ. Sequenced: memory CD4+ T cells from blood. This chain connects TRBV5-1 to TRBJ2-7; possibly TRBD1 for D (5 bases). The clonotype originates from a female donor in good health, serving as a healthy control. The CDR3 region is CASSQGPQNNEQYF. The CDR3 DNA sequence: TGCGCCAGCAGCCAGGGTCCTCAAAACAACGAGCAGTACTTC.